One sample yielded the 9 T cell receptor beta chains listed below, sequenced in a study of post-analysis software for immune sequencing data. Study-level results: Five or six TRBV segments, TRBV5-6, TRBV5-1 and TRBV20-1 among them, were found more frequent in patients than controls.

Unique-molecular-identifier-tagged TCR beta cDNA libraries were used. TCRdb fed the PCR reads into MiXCR, producing one record per CDR3 protein. This table holds some 690,000 distinct CDR3 sequences, roughly three fifths found once. These receptors have no identified antigens. The sample comprised blood. These TCRs come from a girl aged 2 to 9 with multiple sclerosis.

This clonotype was counted between two and nine times. The chain employs TRBV4-3 and TRBJ2-1, with TRBD1 as a possible D gene (6 bases). Germline V gives CDR1 LGHNA, CDR2 YSLEER. The V and J ends lost 0 bases and 0 bases respectively, with 18 bases between them. This CDR3 has 19 residues. The CDR3 sequence: CASSQDRPTGGLSYNEQFF. In nucleotides, the CDR3 is TGCGCCAGCAGCCAAGATAGGCCCACTGGGGGCCTCTCCTACAATGAGCAGTTCTTC.

The chain links TRBV2 to TRBJ2-1, with 8 bases lining up with TRBD2. V lost 3 bases and J lost 4; bases outside the gene matches: 14. The CDR3 spans 18 residues. Germline V gene sequence: CDR1 SNHLY, CDR2 FYNNEI. The CDR3 nucleotides are TGTGCCAGCAGTGACCTCTGGGAGGCTAGCGGGCCGTACAATGAGCAGTTCTTC. Amino acid sequence: CASSDLWEASGPYNEQFF.

The chain recombines TRBV7-8 with TRBJ1-2; D gene uncertain. The length of the CDR3 is 13 residues. V was trimmed by 4 bases and J by 3 bases, leaving 9 bases between them. Germline assignment: CDR1 SGHVS and CDR2 FQNEAQ. This CDR3 reads CASSSTIDYGYTF. CDR3 bases: TGTGCCAGCAGCTCCACGATAGACTATGGCTACACCTTC.

The chain couples TRBV6-5 to TRBJ1-1; D call uncertain. The CDR3 runs to 13 residues. Trimming shortened V by 2 bases and J by 4 bases, and 8 bases separated the two germline ends. Germline CDR1 and CDR2: MNHEY and SVGAGI. CDR3 in amino acids: CASSYGLVTEAFF. The CDR3 nucleotides are TGTGCCAGCAGTTACGGGTTGGTCACTGAAGCTTTCTTT.

This rearrangement joins TRBV4-2 to TRBJ2-4; 8 bases line up with TRBD1. The J call may be mistaken, given a closer DNA end match to TRBJ2-7. The CDR3 loop spans 16 amino acids. CDR1 is LGHNA, CDR2 YNFKEQ, per germline. The CDR3 DNA reads as TGTGCCAGCAGCCAAGAAGGCCCAGGACAGGGCTACGAGCAGTACTTC. As protein: CASSQEGPGQGYEQYF.

This clonotype was recorded many times. The rearrangement links TRBV27 to TRBJ2-7, with D maybe TRBD2 (5 bases). CDR1 and CDR2 (germline): MNHEY, SMNVEV (reference sequence). The CDR3 loop spans 13 amino acids. Trimming removed 0 bases from V and 5 bases from J, with 8 bases in between. CDR3 coding DNA: TGTGCCAGCAGTTTATCTGGGAGCCACGAGCAGTACTTC. Amino acid sequence: CASSLSGSHEQYF.

The genes are TRBV4-2 and TRBJ1-2; 10 positions agree with TRBD1. The CDR3 runs to 18 residues. J was trimmed by 4 bases and V by 2 bases; bases with no gene match: 13. Germline loops: CDR1 LGHNA, CDR2 YNFKEQ. CDR3 residues: CASSQNSPGTGDPYGYTF. CDR3 coding DNA: TGTGCCAGCAGCCAAAATTCCCCCGGGACAGGGGATCCCTATGGCTACACCTTC.

This sequence joins TRBV5-1 and TRBJ2-7; unclear D gene. Trimming pared 0 bases from V and 3 bases from J, leaving 7 bases between. Germline V lookup: CDR1 SGHRS, CDR2 YFSETQ. The CDR3 spans 13 residues. The CDR3 here is CASSLAVNYEQYF. Written as DNA, the CDR3 is TGCGCCAGCAGCTTGGCGGTCAACTACGAGCAGTACTTC.

The chain carries TRBV20-1 and TRBJ2-1, with TRBD2 as a possible D gene (5 bases). Germline CDR1 DFQATT, CDR2 SNEGSKA (reference sequence). The CDR3 length is 12 residues. Trimming took 2 bases from V and 13 from J, leaving 15 bases between them. In DNA, the CDR3 is TGCAGTGCTAGAATGGCGGGCCCGACCCAGTTCTTC. Translated: CSARMAGPTQFF.